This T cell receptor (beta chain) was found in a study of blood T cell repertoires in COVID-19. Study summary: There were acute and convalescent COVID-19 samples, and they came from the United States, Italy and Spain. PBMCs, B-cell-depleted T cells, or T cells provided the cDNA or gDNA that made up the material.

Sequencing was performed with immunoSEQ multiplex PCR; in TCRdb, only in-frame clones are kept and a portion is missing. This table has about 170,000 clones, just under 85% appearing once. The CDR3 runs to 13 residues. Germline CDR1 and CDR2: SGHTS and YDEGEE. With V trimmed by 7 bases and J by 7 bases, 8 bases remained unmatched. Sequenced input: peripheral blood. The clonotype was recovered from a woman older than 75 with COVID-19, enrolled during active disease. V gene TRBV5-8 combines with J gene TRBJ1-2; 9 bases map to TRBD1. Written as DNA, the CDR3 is TGTGCCAGCCGTCGACGGGACAGGGCTGGCTACACCTTC. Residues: CASRRRDRAGYTF. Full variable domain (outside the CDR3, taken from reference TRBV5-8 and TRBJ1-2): EAGVTQSPTHLIKTRGQQATLRCSPISGHTSVYWYQQALGLGLQFLLWYDEGEERNRGNFPPRFSGRQFPNYSSELNVNALELEDSALYLCASRRRDRAGYTFGSGTRLTVV.